The rows below give T cell receptor beta chains drawn from one sample of a study of cytomegalovirus exposure and HLA in healthy donors. Measured with immunoSEQ multiplex PCR; TCRdb has only the in-frame clones, and not every one. Of about 190,000 clones listed, roughly 80% were seen once; the top ten hold about 0.84%. What was sequenced was PBMCs. The origin of the receptors is a woman younger than 35 in good health and CMV-seronegative. CDR3s include the opening cysteine and the closing phenylalanine or tryptophan. Each record gives: D gene, V gene, clone size, J gene, CDR3 protein, CDR3 DNA. D genes are given only for firm matches. Size is stated for part of the rows, as once, few or many counts, or as a class when the clone is expanded.

D: TRBD2; V: TRBV2; size: -; J: TRBJ2-1; CDR3: CASRGTSGGVGEQFF; DNA: TGTGCCAGCAGAGGGACTAGCGGGGGGGTCGGTGAGCAGTTCTTC
D: -; V: TRBV2; size: -; J: TRBJ2-2; CDR3: CASPSLGTGELFF; DNA: TGTGCCAGCCCCAGCCTCGGGACCGGGGAGCTGTTTTTT
D: -; V: TRBV11-3; size: -; J: TRBJ2-6; CDR3: CASSLRSSGANVLTF; DNA: TGTGCCAGCAGCTTAAGGAGCTCTGGGGCCAACGTCCTGACTTTC
D: -; V: TRBV19; size: -; J: TRBJ2-7; CDR3: CASCIRDGGYEQYF; DNA: TGTGCCAGTTGCATCCGGGACGGAGGGTACGAGCAGTACTTC
D: TRBD2; V: TRBV5-1; size: -; J: TRBJ2-7; CDR3: CASSSGRMNNEQYF; DNA: TGCGCCAGCAGTAGCGGGAGGATGAACAACGAGCAGTACTTC
D: TRBD2; V: TRBV6-5; size: -; J: TRBJ2-7; CDR3: CASSPTSGEQYF; DNA: TGTGCCAGCAGCCCGACTAGCGGCGAGCAGTACTTC
D: -; V: TRBV11-2; size: -; J: TRBJ2-1; CDR3: CASSLDRYEQFF; DNA: TGTGCCAGCAGCTTAGATCGGTATGAGCAGTTCTTC
D: TRBD2; V: TRBV5-1; size: -; J: TRBJ2-3; CDR3: CASSLGLAGVTETQYF; DNA: TGCGCCAGCAGCTTGGGACTAGCGGGAGTCACAGAAACGCAGTATTTT
D: TRBD1; V: TRBV7-9; size: -; J: TRBJ2-6; CDR3: CASSHRDRDSGANVLTF; DNA: TGTGCCAGCAGCCACCGGGACAGGGACTCTGGGGCCAACGTCCTGACTTTC
D: -; V: TRBV6-5; size: -; J: TRBJ1-2; CDR3: CASRYGGDGYTF; DNA: TGTGCCAGCAGATACGGAGGGGATGGCTACACCTTC
D: TRBD2; V: TRBV19; size: few; J: TRBJ2-1; CDR3: CASSPTSGYNEQFF; DNA: TGTGCCAGTAGCCCGACTAGCGGATACAATGAGCAGTTCTTC
D: -; V: TRBV7-9; size: -; J: TRBJ1-1; CDR3: CASSLGEPEAFF; DNA: TGTGCCAGCAGCTTAGGGGAGCCTGAAGCTTTCTTT
D: TRBD1; V: TRBV5-5; size: -; J: TRBJ1-6; CDR3: CASSISGTVSYNSPLHF; DNA: TGTGCCAGCAGTATCTCCGGGACAGTATCCTATAATTCACCCCTCCACTTT
D: -; V: TRBV4-1; size: -; J: TRBJ1-3; CDR3: CASSQEGGNTIYF; DNA: TGCGCCAGCAGCCAAGAGGGCGGAAACACCATATATTTT
D: -; V: TRBV10-2; size: -; J: TRBJ2-2; CDR3: CASSLLNTGELFF; DNA: TGCGCCAGCAGCCTACTGAACACCGGGGAGCTGTTTTTT
D: TRBD1; V: TRBV7-8; size: few; J: TRBJ2-1; CDR3: CASDRGTIPNEQFF; DNA: TGTGCCAGCGACAGGGGGACCATACCCAATGAGCAGTTCTTC
D: TRBD2; V: TRBV6-6; size: -; J: TRBJ2-7; CDR3: CASSNGLAGYEQYF; DNA: TGTGCCAGCAGTAATGGACTAGCGGGTTACGAGCAGTACTTC
D: TRBD2; V: TRBV11-2; size: -; J: TRBJ2-1; CDR3: CASSLDTLAGVGEQFF; DNA: TGTGCCAGCAGCTTAGACACACTAGCGGGGGTAGGTGAGCAGTTCTTC
D: -; V: TRBV10-3; size: few; J: TRBJ1-1; CDR3: CAISAGLDTEAFF; DNA: TGTGCCATCAGTGCTGGACTTGACACTGAAGCTTTCTTT
D: TRBD1; V: TRBV9; size: -; J: TRBJ1-2; CDR3: CASSVEGGTGAGYGYTF; DNA: TGTGCCAGCAGCGTAGAGGGGGGGACAGGGGCAGGGTATGGCTACACCTTC
D: TRBD1; V: TRBV29-1; size: -; J: TRBJ1-2; CDR3: CSVDRGNYGYTF; DNA: TGCAGCGTAGACAGGGGAAACTATGGCTACACCTTC
D: TRBD1; V: TRBV30; size: -; J: TRBJ2-2; CDR3: CAWRDRDRATGELFF; DNA: TGTGCCTGGAGGGACCGGGACAGAGCCACCGGGGAGCTGTTTTTT
D: -; V: TRBV6-5; size: -; J: TRBJ2-7; CDR3: CASSYGGSTYEQYF; DNA: TGTGCCAGCAGTTACGGCGGCAGTACCTACGAGCAGTACTTC
D: -; V: TRBV7-2; size: -; J: TRBJ1-4; CDR3: CASSPGTLPGGEKLFF; DNA: TGTGCCAGCAGCCCAGGGACTCTCCCCGGTGGTGAAAAACTGTTTTTT
D: -; V: TRBV5-6; size: once; J: TRBJ1-1; CDR3: CASSLYAGGFNTEAFF; DNA: TGTGCCAGCAGCTTGTACGCGGGTGGTTTCAACACTGAAGCTTTCTTT
D: -; V: TRBV7-9; size: few; J: TRBJ1-1; CDR3: CASSLAQGAEAFF; DNA: TGTGCCAGCAGCTTAGCACAGGGAGCTGAAGCTTTCTTT
D: TRBD1; V: TRBV28; size: few; J: TRBJ1-1; CDR3: CASSLSPDRDEAFF; DNA: TGTGCCAGCAGTTTATCCCCGGACAGGGATGAAGCTTTCTTT
D: -; V: TRBV27; size: -; J: TRBJ2-7; CDR3: CASSRTGSSYEQYF; DNA: TGTGCCAGCAGTCGGACGGGAAGCTCCTACGAGCAGTACTTC
D: TRBD1; V: TRBV5-4; size: -; J: TRBJ1-1; CDR3: CASSWQGALGVGTEAFF; DNA: TGTGCCAGCAGCTGGCAGGGGGCGCTTGGAGTAGGCACTGAAGCTTTCTTT
D: -; V: TRBV7-2; size: -; J: TRBJ2-3; CDR3: CASSLPGNTYTDTQYF; DNA: TGTGCCAGCAGCTTACCAGGGAATACTTACACAGATACGCAGTATTTT
D: -; V: TRBV9; size: once; J: TRBJ1-1; CDR3: CASSVGPNTEAFF; DNA: TGTGCCAGCAGCGTAGGGCCGAACACTGAAGCTTTCTTT
D: TRBD2; V: TRBV28; size: -; J: TRBJ2-7; CDR3: CASSRILAGASYEQYF; DNA: TGTGCCAGCAGCCGGATACTAGCGGGAGCCTCCTACGAGCAGTACTTC
D: -; V: TRBV7-9; size: -; J: TRBJ2-2; CDR3: CASSPKPGELFF; DNA: TGTGCCAGCAGCCCTAAGCCCGGGGAGCTGTTTTTT
D: -; V: TRBV25-1; size: -; J: TRBJ1-5; CDR3: CASSEGGQPQHF; DNA: TGTGCCAGCAGTGAGGGGGGACAGCCCCAGCATTTT
D: -; V: TRBV4-1; size: -; J: TRBJ2-7; CDR3: CASSQGGGLAYEQYF; DNA: TGCGCCAGCAGCCAAGGGGGGGGCTTAGCCTACGAGCAGTACTTC
D: TRBD1; V: TRBV7-2; size: -; J: TRBJ2-7; CDR3: CASSLGTGLYEQYF; DNA: TGTGCCAGCAGCTTGGGGACAGGACTCTACGAGCAGTACTTC
D: TRBD1; V: TRBV2; size: few; J: TRBJ2-1; CDR3: CASSETGDAYNEQFF; DNA: TGTGCCAGCAGCGAAACAGGGGATGCGTACAATGAGCAGTTCTTC
D: -; V: TRBV27; size: few; J: TRBJ1-1; CDR3: CASSWGGGTEAFF; DNA: TGTGCCAGCAGTTGGGGGGGCGGCACTGAAGCTTTCTTT
D: -; V: TRBV5-1; size: -; J: TRBJ1-4; CDR3: CASSLGPNEKLFF; DNA: TGCGCCAGCAGCTTGGGTCCGAATGAAAAACTGTTTTTT
D: -; V: TRBV18; size: -; J: TRBJ2-5; CDR3: CASSPREKYQETQYF; DNA: TGTGCCAGCTCACCGAGGGAGAAGTACCAAGAGACCCAGTACTTC
D: -; V: TRBV30; size: few; J: TRBJ1-4; CDR3: CAWRTGNPNEKLFF; DNA: TGTGCCTGGAGAACAGGGAATCCTAATGAAAAACTGTTTTTT
D: TRBD1; V: TRBV5-1; size: once; J: TRBJ1-1; CDR3: CASRFTQGQFMNTEAFF; DNA: TGCGCCAGCAGATTCACCCAGGGACAGTTCATGAACACTGAAGCTTTCTTT
D: TRBD1; V: TRBV18; size: -; J: TRBJ1-3; CDR3: CASCTGTEGNTIYF; DNA: TGTGCCAGTTGTACCGGGACAGAAGGAAACACCATATATTTT
D: -; V: TRBV6-6; size: -; J: TRBJ1-2; CDR3: CASSYFRALLDGYTF; DNA: TGTGCCAGCAGTTACTTCAGGGCGCTTTTAGATGGCTACACCTTC
D: -; V: TRBV6-1; size: once; J: TRBJ1-5; CDR3: CASSEGHINQPQHF; DNA: TGTGCCAGCAGTGAGGGACACATCAATCAGCCCCAGCATTTT
D: -; V: TRBV6-1; size: -; J: TRBJ1-1; CDR3: CASSELLRTEAFF; DNA: TGTGCCAGCAGTGAACTTCTTCGGACTGAAGCTTTCTTT
D: -; V: TRBV7-9; size: -; J: TRBJ2-5; CDR3: CASSLYPDQETQYF; DNA: TGTGCCAGCAGCTTATATCCAGACCAAGAGACCCAGTACTTC
D: TRBD1; V: TRBV5-5; size: -; J: TRBJ2-7; CDR3: CASSLDRAEQYF; DNA: TGTGCCAGCAGCCTAGACAGGGCGGAGCAGTACTTC
D: -; V: TRBV2; size: -; J: TRBJ2-3; CDR3: CASRLTESSTDTQYF; DNA: TGTGCCAGCAGGTTGACAGAATCTAGCACAGATACGCAGTATTTT
D: TRBD2; V: TRBV11-2; size: -; J: TRBJ2-1; CDR3: CASSLGLAWNEQFF; DNA: TGTGCCAGCAGCTTAGGACTAGCGTGGAATGAGCAGTTCTTC
D: -; V: TRBV28; size: -; J: TRBJ2-7; CDR3: CASRSPGSGSYYEQYF; DNA: TGTGCCAGCAGGAGCCCAGGGAGCGGGTCCTACTACGAGCAGTACTTC
D: -; V: TRBV7-6; size: once; J: TRBJ1-2; CDR3: CASSLNEEGVGYTF; DNA: TGTGCCAGCAGCTTAAATGAGGAGGGTGTCGGCTACACCTTC
D: TRBD2; V: TRBV19; size: few; J: TRBJ2-3; CDR3: CATSGGTFYRDTQYF; DNA: TGTGCCACGAGCGGGGGGACCTTTTACCGAGATACGCAGTATTTT
D: TRBD1; V: TRBV27; size: -; J: TRBJ1-4; CDR3: CASRPLDRGDEKLFF; DNA: TGTGCCAGCAGGCCGTTGGACAGGGGGGATGAAAAACTGTTTTTT
D: TRBD2; V: TRBV5-1; size: -; J: TRBJ2-3; CDR3: CASSGTSGSSTDTQYF; DNA: TGCGCCAGCAGCGGTACTAGCGGGAGCAGCACAGATACGCAGTATTTT
D: -; V: TRBV5-1; size: -; J: TRBJ2-7; CDR3: CASTSTSSYEQYF; DNA: TGCGCCAGCACCTCCACAAGCTCCTACGAGCAGTACTTC
D: -; V: TRBV18; size: few; J: TRBJ1-3; CDR3: CASSPPGRGTTGNTIYF; DNA: TGTGCCAGCTCACCACCGGGCAGAGGGACTACTGGAAACACCATATATTTT
D: -; V: TRBV5-1; size: -; J: TRBJ2-7; CDR3: CASSFPGSYEQYF; DNA: TGCGCCAGCAGCTTCCCAGGGTCCTACGAGCAGTACTTC
D: -; V: TRBV4-1; size: -; J: TRBJ2-5; CDR3: CASSQEGSASQETQYF; DNA: TGCGCCAGCAGCCAAGAGGGTAGCGCCAGCCAAGAGACCCAGTACTTC